Presented here are 5 T cell receptor beta chains from one specimen sequenced in a study of technical replicates of blood from a few donors. TCRdb's copy holds only in-frame clones and misses some; the assay was immunoSEQ multiplex PCR. This table has about 80,000 clones, approximately 96% appearing once. Sequencing was carried out using T cells isolated from PBMCs. These TCRs come from a human donor in good health.

The chain is built from TRBV28 and TRBJ1-4; TRBD1 agrees at 8 bases. The germline V gene has CDR1 MDHEN and CDR2 SYDVKM. V gave up 2 bases and J gave up 7 bases; unmatched junction bases: 9. The CDR3 covers 16 residues. CDR3 nucleotide sequence: TGTGCCAGCAGTTTACGCAGGGGGCTGCAAGGTGAAAAACTGTTTTTT. Protein product: CASSLRRGLQGEKLFF.

The V gene is TRBV28, the J gene TRBJ2-7; 7 bases are shared with TRBD2. Germline-derived CDR1 and CDR2 are MDHEN and SYDVKM. Unmatched junction bases numbered 13, after V lost 8 bases and J lost 6 bases. The CDR3 has 14 residues. The CDR3 DNA is TGTGCCAGCCTCTACGGAGCGGGATGGGGCGAGCAGTACTTC. Its protein product is CASLYGAGWGEQYF.

The J gene is TRBJ1-1, the V gene TRBV6-5; 12 bases line up with TRBD1. Germline V gene sequence: CDR1 MNHEY, CDR2 SVGAGI. This CDR3 region has 12 residues. V shed 5 bases, J shed 11 bases, and the junction held 3 bases outside the gene matches. The CDR3, as DNA: TGTGCCAGCAGTAGGGGACAGGGGGCTGCTTTCTTT. It encodes CASSRGQGAAFF.

The J gene is TRBJ2-7, the V gene TRBV27; the match to TRBD1 covers 10 bases. The CDR3 extends over 14 amino acids. Looked up from germline, CDR1 is MNHEY and CDR2 is SMNVEV (reference sequence). With 5 bases clipped from V and 3 bases from J, the junction kept 4 bases outside the gene matches. CDR3 region: CASSKGQGYYEQYF. The CDR3 DNA reads TGTGCCAGCAGTAAGGGACAGGGGTACTACGAGCAGTACTTC.

The chain has TRBV5-1 and TRBJ2-1, with 12 bases aligning to TRBD2. V shed 2 bases, J shed 9 bases, and the junction held 9 bases outside the gene matches. This CDR3 has 16 amino acids. Germline CDR1 reads SGHRS; CDR2 reads YFSETQ. CDR3 coding DNA: TGCGCCAGCAGCTTCCAACGACTAGCGGGAGTAAGTGAGCAGTTCTTC. Its translation is CASSFQRLAGVSEQFF.